This is a list of T cell receptor beta chains from one sample in a study of T cell responses to AZD1222 COVID-19 vaccine. Assay: immunoSEQ multiplex PCR; the TCRdb copy retains only in-frame clones and omits some. The table has under 150,000 clones, around nine tenths seen once; the top ten hold roughly 5%. The sequencing used peripheral blood, collected on day 0 of AZD1222 vaccination. The receptors come from an adult in good health. The CDR3 runs from the conserved cysteine through the conserved F or W. The order of the fields is J gene, D gene, clone size, V gene, CDR3 protein, CDR3 DNA. The D gene is left open where the match is weak. Clone size, where shown, is once, few, many, or a class for clones that have expanded.

TRBJ1-1,NA,NA,TRBV30,CAWSPYLRGRNTEAFF,TGTGCCTGGAGTCCTTACCTAAGGGGTAGGAACACTGAAGCTTTCTTT
TRBJ1-1,NA,NA,TRBV6-5,CASSGALNTEAFF,TGTGCCAGCAGCGGGGCCTTGAACACTGAAGCTTTCTTT
TRBJ2-3,TRBD2,NA,TRBV4-1,CASSPPPAGIFTDTQYF,TGCGCCAGCAGCCCACCGCCAGCGGGGATTTTCACAGATACGCAGTATTTT
TRBJ2-2,TRBD2,NA,TRBV4-2,CASSEAGAGGRQGESGELFF,TGTGCCAGCAGCGAGGCGGGAGCAGGAGGGAGGCAAGGGGAATCCGGGGAGCTGTTTTTT
TRBJ2-5,NA,NA,TRBV2,CASSGMSAAQETQYF,TGTGCCAGCAGTGGGATGTCCGCCGCCCAAGAGACCCAGTACTTC
TRBJ1-1,NA,NA,TRBV28,CASSLISGVSEAFF,TGTGCCAGCAGTTTAATCTCAGGGGTATCTGAAGCTTTCTTT
TRBJ2-4,NA,once,TRBV11-2,CASSFLGLGIQYF,TGTGCCAGCAGCTTTTTGGGTCTGGGCATTCAGTACTTC
TRBJ1-5,NA,NA,TRBV28,CASSISRSNQPQHF,TGTGCCAGCAGTATCTCACGGAGCAATCAGCCCCAGCATTTT
TRBJ1-4,TRBD1,NA,TRBV19,CASKRRQGVDEKLFF,TGTGCCAGTAAACGGAGACAGGGGGTGGATGAAAAACTGTTTTTT
TRBJ2-2,TRBD1,NA,TRBV29-1,CSVAKTGVNTGELFF,TGCAGCGTTGCCAAGACAGGGGTGAACACCGGGGAGCTGTTTTTT
TRBJ1-6,NA,NA,TRBV6-5,CASLSGFHNSPLHF,TGTGCCAGTCTCTCGGGTTTTCATAATTCACCCCTCCACTTT
TRBJ2-3,TRBD2,NA,TRBV6-6,CASQLSGKADTQYF,TGTGCCAGCCAGCTTAGCGGGAAAGCAGATACGCAGTATTTT
TRBJ2-3,NA,NA,TRBV5-1,CASTLRDIPDTQYF,TGCGCCAGCACACTCCGGGACATTCCAGATACGCAGTATTTT
TRBJ2-1,TRBD2,NA,TRBV28,CASRPILAGGYNEQFF,TGTGCCAGCAGACCTATACTAGCGGGAGGCTACAATGAGCAGTTCTTC